The T cell receptor (beta chain) under discussion was sequenced for a study of blood T cell repertoires in COVID-19. In the source study's methods: Counts of nucleated cells, estimated from reference gene primer amplification, were obtained. The data were produced by immunoSEQ multiplex PCR, yet TCRdb's version contains in-frame clones alone and is incomplete. For V, J and clone size, that table is used; D and trimming come from the DNA. In the table there are about 81,000 clones, around 88% of which are singletons. The CDR3 contains 13 residues. Germline CDR1 is KGHSH and CDR2 is LQKENI. V was trimmed by 2 bases and J by 1 base, leaving 5 bases between them.

This chain links TRBV18 with TRBJ1-1, with D possibly matching TRBD1 (5 bases). Sequenced sample: peripheral blood. The receptor was derived from a woman over 75 with acute or convalescent COVID-19. DNA of the CDR3: TGTGCCAGCTCACCAACAGGGAACACTGAAGCTTTCTTT. It yields the protein CASSPTGNTEAFF.